This T cell receptor (beta chain) was sequenced in a study of regulatory T cells in long-lasting Graves disease (dated by TCRdb to the early 2020s). Describing the broader study: In the newly diagnosed Graves' disease group, patients had been taking antithyroid drugs for less than 3 months. Peripheral blood TCR sequencing and RNA sequencing compared persistent Graves' disease patients with newly diagnosed Graves' disease patients. The study was registered as a clinical trial and conducted in China. A total of around 35 samples underwent TCR sequencing: some 13 from persistent and 20 from newly diagnosed Graves' disease patients.

Taken with the paper, the label for time point translates to: newly diagnosed GD, antithyroid drugs for less than 3 months. For both TCR sequencing and RNA sequencing, RNA was extracted from PBMCs in TRIzol. The diagnosis of Graves' disease was made according to American Thyroid Association guidelines. The patients came from an endocrinology department in Xi'an, China. From each patient, around 9 milliliters of peripheral blood was collected into an EDTA anticoagulant tube. Ficoll Paque Plus density gradient separation was used to isolate PBMCs, and no further T cell sorting was done. RNA quality was checked with an Agilent 2100 Bioanalyzer and agarose gel, and concentration with a NanoDrop 2000. Points on this clonotype: Its antigen target is currently unknown. Base qualities are missing; no much larger clone stands one base away.

Overall study results and their limits: Patients with persistent disease shared more public clonotypes (about 3,000) than newly diagnosed patients did (approximately 1,000). Peripheral blood alone was examined, since thyroid tissue, which constituted the primary lesion, could not be accessed. Sequencing and analysis were limited to the TCR beta chain. TRBV28, TRBJ1-2 and TRBJ2-5 were preferentially used in persistent disease, while TRBV20-1 and TRBJ2-1 were favored in newly diagnosed disease. Persistent Graves' disease patients showed lower TCR Shannon entropy and fewer highly expanded clones than newly diagnosed patients, suggesting clonal expansion. The authors acknowledged the small sample size as a limitation that may reduce accuracy.

Library preparation employed multiplex PCR. Sequencing instrument: Illumina HiSeq 4000. To build TCR beta libraries, CDR3 regions were amplified by Arm-PCR using iRepertoire HTBI primers. Gel purification was performed on PCR products prior to sequencing. The authors processed their data as follows. Gene usage analysis of CDR3 amino acid clonotypes used the approximately 62 TRBV and some 13 TRBJ segments found across samples. COPE and FqMerger were used to merge the filtered high-quality paired reads into contigs. BLAST was used to align contigs to the IMGT TRBV, TRBD and TRBJ reference genes, and CDR3 was defined following IMGT. Highly expanded clones were defined as clonotypes with a frequency above 0.1%. Shannon entropy was used to measure repertoire diversity, and the Gini coefficient was used to measure V-J evenness. Public clonotypes were defined as clonotypes shared by more than one individual. Starting from the raw public reads, TCRdb applied fastp trimming at Q25, assembled clones with MiXCR and retained in-frame beta chains. For every CDR3 protein sequence, its rows merge into one entry that carries the most common genes and DNA. TCRdb, not the authors, supplied the V and J calls. This sample comprises under 700,000 distinct CDR3 sequences, around 16% of them detected only once. The ten top clones hold 20% to 25% of the sample.

CDR1 SGHRS and CDR2 YFSETQ are derived from the germline V gene. V loses 0 bases of germline sequence and J loses 6 bases, and the interval between the two ends is 9 bases. From the cysteine up to the phenylalanine, the CDR3 has a length of 14 residues. The CDR3 DNA has 42 bases and is translated from base 1. Another study also made use of these data, one on T cells in Graves' hyperthyroidism and ophthalmopathy. The second investigation adds: Stable Graves' hyperthyroidism was defined as the absence of progression to ophthalmopathy over 18 months of follow-up. Hyperthyroidism patients were newly diagnosed, had a disease duration of under 2 months, and were aged 18 to 65 years. Patients with uncontrolled infections, other autoimmune diseases, pregnancy or lactation were excluded. Diagnoses relied on clinical symptoms, serum thyroxine and TRAb, thyroid ultrasound and orbital computed tomography. For the first round of RT-PCR on the TCR CDR3, the HTBI primer set was used together with the Qiagen OneStep RT-PCR kit. Most expanded thyroid clonotypes (frequency above 0.001) were also detected in blood, a finding suggesting that blood repertoires may reflect thyroid immune responses. Ophthalmopathy was separated from stable hyperthyroidism by a 13 V-J signature model, with 85% to 90% sensitivity and about 81% specificity obtained in cross-validation and 80%/75% obtained in testing. In validation, the model predicted progression to ophthalmopathy with over 65% sensitivity and about 73% specificity, a median of around six months before onset. To identify TCR V-J signatures that set the groups apart, the researchers used a discovery cohort of about a hundred patients, made up of 43 with Graves' ophthalmopathy and about 60 with stable Graves' hyperthyroidism. An independent validation cohort of under 20 hyperthyroidism patients and 17 patients who later progressed to ophthalmopathy tested prospective prediction of ophthalmopathy. The 80 to 100 discovery patients were randomly divided into training and test sets at a 7:3 ratio. Thyroid tissue and blood T-cell repertoires from six Graves' hyperthyroidism patients were also compared in the study. Following sampling, methimazole starting at 30 mg daily was given to hyperthyroidism patients, and high-dose intravenous methylprednisolone was given to ophthalmopathy patients. Libraries were constructed in a second round of multiplex PCR, after which size selection and purification were carried out. Sequencing of the libraries was done on an Illumina HiSeq2000 using paired-end 100 bp reads. Raw data were processed with SOAPnuke, discarding reads with adapters, uncalled bases, mean Phred below 15, or no exact constant-primer or identifier match. High-quality paired reads were merged using COPE v1.2.5, and each unique nucleotide sequence was defined as a clonotype. Clonotypes were aligned to IMGT TRBV, TRBD and TRBJ reference segments using MiTCR v1.1. The analysis included only V-J combinations with a frequency above 0.0001, which together covered about 99% of the repertoires. The TCS score was defined as the ratio of F50 (clonal expansion) to E x V (chaos), calculated using BLOSUM62-based TCRdist between CDR3 peptides within each V-J. Welch's t-statistics and random forest reduced 500 to 550 V-J features to 13, which were used in a naive Bayes classifier (R e1071). No statistical method was used to fix the sample size in advance, and group allocation was not hidden from the investigators. The paper describes TCR Vbeta CDR3 sequencing of 140 or so peripheral blood samples, made up of some 42 ophthalmopathy patients, 70 to 75 hyperthyroidism patients and 17 progressor patients.

Recombination linked TRBV5-1 to TRBJ2-2, with an unclear D gene assignment. The clonotype was recovered from a woman aged 35 to 59 with Graves disease. Donor details come from another sample of the same person, matched by shared clones. Sample: peripheral blood mononuclear cells (PBMCs), taken at new diagnosis, from a patient treated with antithyroid drugs. The DNA sequence is as follows: TGCGCCAGCAGCTTGGGTCACCCGGCCGGGGAGCTGTTTTTT. It codes for CASSLGHPAGELFF.